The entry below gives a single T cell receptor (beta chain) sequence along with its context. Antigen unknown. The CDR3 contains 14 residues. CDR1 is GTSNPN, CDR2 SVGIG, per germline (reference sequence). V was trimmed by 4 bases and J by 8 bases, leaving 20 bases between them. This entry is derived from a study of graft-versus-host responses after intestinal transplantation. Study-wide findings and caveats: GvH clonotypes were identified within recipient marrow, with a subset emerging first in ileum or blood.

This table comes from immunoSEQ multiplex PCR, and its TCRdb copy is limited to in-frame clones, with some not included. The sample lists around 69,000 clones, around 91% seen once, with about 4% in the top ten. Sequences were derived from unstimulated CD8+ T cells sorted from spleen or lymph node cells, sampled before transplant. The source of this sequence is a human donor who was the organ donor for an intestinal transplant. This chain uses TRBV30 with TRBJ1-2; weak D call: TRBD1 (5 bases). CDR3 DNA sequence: TGTGCCTGGACGAGACAGTCGCGGGGACGCGGCTACACCTTC. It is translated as CAWTRQSRGRGYTF.